Sequencing of this T cell receptor (beta chain) was carried out in a study of identical twins. General observations from the study: For out-of-frame beta sequences, excess twin sharing was weaker. Invariant T cells like MAIT and iNKT could partly confound the zero-insertion analyses. In cord blood, abundant beta clonotypes had fewer insertions; memory showed no trend.

Unique molecular identifiers were present on the cDNA, which also gained a universal primer site by template switching. TCRdb reprocessed the 5' RACE reads with MiXCR, giving one entry per CDR3 protein. The sample records 1.5 million to 2 million distinct CDR3 sequences, 25% to 35% being singletons. On this clonotype itself: What it recognizes is unknown.

V was pared by 3 bases and J by 0 bases, with 5 bases of the junction left unmatched. CDR3 length: 18 residues. Germline V CDR1 and CDR2: ENHRY, SYGVKD. This clonotype was sampled from a newborn girl in good health. Sequencing used cord blood. The chain couples TRBV10-3 to TRBJ2-1; 13 bases agree with TRBD2. CDR3 region: CAISDGLAGVSSYNEQFF. The CDR3 DNA reads as TGTGCCATCAGTGATGGACTAGCGGGGGTTAGCTCCTACAATGAGCAGTTCTTC.